The subject of this entry is one T cell receptor beta chain. What it binds is not known. The sample comes from a study of response to subunit inactivated influenza vaccine. In germline, CDR1 is SEHNR, CDR2 FQNEAQ (reference sequence). The CDR3 sequence is 14 residues long. V was shortened by 4 bases and J by 5 bases, with 9 bases between the two germline ends. Study-wide points: New T cells are recruited in small numbers by each seasonal influenza vaccination, according to the authors' suggestion.

One entry per CDR3 protein, called by TCRdb with MiXCR from the RT-PCR reads. The table shows 650,000 to 700,000 distinct CDR3 sequences, with around a sixth occurring only once. The genes are TRBV7-9 and TRBJ1-6; unclear D gene. Sequenced material: PBMCs from blood, taken about 13 days after vaccination. The receptor's source is a man aged 45-65 years who received an inactivated influenza vaccine. CDR3 DNA sequence: TGTGCCAGCAGCTCCTGGACGGATAATTCACCCCTCCACTTT. The encoded protein is CASSSWTDNSPLHF.